This T cell receptor beta chain derives from a study of OX40 agonist ivuxolimab in advanced cancers. Produced via immunoSEQ multiplex PCR; TCRdb's table is partial and in-frame only. Counted here are roughly 69,000 clones, about nine tenths occurring once; the ten biggest clones make up 3.5% to 5%. Concerning this clone itself: The same CDR3 also results from other DNA sequences found in this sample.

Germline-derived CDR1 and CDR2 are MNHEY and SMNVEV (reference sequence). The CDR3 is 15 amino acids. The trim removed 3 bases at V and 6 bases at J, leaving 4 bases unmatched. The sequence derives from an adult with an advanced solid tumor such as melanoma, head and neck, liver or kidney cancer. This chain joins TRBV27 and TRBJ2-2; 10 bases are a match to TRBD2. The source was CD4+ or CD8+ T cells sorted from blood, collected in a trial of the OX40 agonist ivuxolimab. The CDR3 bases are TGTGCCAGCAGTTTCAGCGGGGGGGCCGCCGGGGAGCTGTTTTTT. It yields the protein CASSFSGGAAGELFF.